This TCR beta chain was recorded in a study of a mutant IDH1 vaccine in newly diagnosed glioma. Study-wide context: The first vaccination came 4-6 weeks after radiotherapy alone, or with temozolomide cycles. Patients under treatment included about 60% males and about 38% females and had a mean age of around 40 years.

With regard to this clone: The antigen remains undetermined.

Specified time point: week 5, during vaccination. With topical imiquimod, each dose of the vaccine consisted of 300 ug of mutant IDH1 20-mer peptide. Trimming cost V 1 base and J 2 bases; bases outside gene matches: 4. The CDR3 totals 15 residues. In germline, CDR1 is LGHNA, CDR2 YSLEER. Libraries were prepared by immunoSEQ multiplex PCR; TCRdb keeps only in-frame clonotypes and omits some of them. The data show some 29,000 clones, with approximately 90% seen just once and about 3.1% held by the top ten. The chain carries TRBV4-3 and TRBJ1-1, with 7 bases aligning to TRBD1. The sequencing used peripheral blood mononuclear cells (PBMCs), collected from a glioma patient whose treatment included an IDH1 peptide vaccine. This sequence was found in a woman aged 40 to 50 with glioma. Some clones in this sample may be carry-over from other donors' samples. The CDR3 region has the DNA TGCGCCAGCAGCCAAGCGGACAGGCACAACACTGAAGCTTTCTTT. This codes for CASSQADRHNTEAFF.